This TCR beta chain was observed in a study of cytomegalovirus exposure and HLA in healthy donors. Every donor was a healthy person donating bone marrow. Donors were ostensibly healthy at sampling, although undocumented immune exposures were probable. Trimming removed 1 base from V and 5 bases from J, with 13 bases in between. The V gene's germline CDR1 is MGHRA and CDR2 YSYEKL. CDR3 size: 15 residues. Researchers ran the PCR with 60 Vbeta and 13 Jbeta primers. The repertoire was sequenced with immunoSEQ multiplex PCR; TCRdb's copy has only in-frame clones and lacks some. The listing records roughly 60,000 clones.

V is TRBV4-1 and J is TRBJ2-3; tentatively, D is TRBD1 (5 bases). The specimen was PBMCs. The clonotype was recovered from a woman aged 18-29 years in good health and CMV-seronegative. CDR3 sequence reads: CASSQVGALLDTQYF. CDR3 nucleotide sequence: TGCGCCAGCAGCCAAGTAGGGGCCCTCCTAGATACGCAGTATTTT.